Each of the 23 T cell receptor beta chains below was sequenced from the same sample in a study of blood T cells in healthy people across ages. A second PCR of 7 to 11 cycles used a sample-barcoded 5' primer and a J-beta primer mix. TCRdb reanalysed the 5' RACE reads using MiXCR and keeps one entry per CDR3 protein. The repertoire holds around 1,600,000 distinct CDR3 sequences, with around 40% as singletons. Source material: blood. The receptors were gathered from a woman between 18 and 29 years old in good health.

The genes are TRBV9 and TRBJ2-3; a possible D gene is TRBD1 (5 bases). V lost 4 bases and J lost 2, with 14 bases in between. This CDR3 has 15 residues. The germline V gene encodes CDR1 SGDLS and CDR2 YYNGEE. CDR3 nucleotide sequence: TGTGCCAGCAGCCCTCAAGGGGCCTTCACAGATACGCAGTATTTT. It is translated as CASSPQGAFTDTQYF.

In regard to this clonotype: This sequence may be a read error, since a much larger clone differs from it by one base. This chain links TRBV6-5 with TRBJ1-1; D gene ambiguous. V lost 5 bases to trimming and J lost 1 base, with 8 bases between them. Looked up from germline, CDR1 is MNHEY and CDR2 is SVGAGI. The CDR3 has 13 amino acids. The CDR3 is CASSDEENTEAFF. CDR3 nucleotide sequence: TGTGCCAGCAGTGACGAGGAGAACACTGAAGCTTTCTTT.

The chain joins TRBV7-8 to TRBJ2-1; no definite D call. There are 14 residues in the CDR3. The ends were cut back, 2 bases at V and 8 bases at J, with 13 bases in the middle. From germline, CDR1 is SGHVS and CDR2 FQNEAQ. The CDR3 here is CASSLRPYLDEQFF. CDR3 in DNA: TGTGCCAGCAGCTTAAGGCCCTATTTGGATGAGCAGTTCTTC.

The chain uses TRBV7-9 and TRBJ2-2; the D is unclear. V lost 2 bases, J lost 3 bases, and 7 bases lay in between. The CDR3 contains 14 residues. Germline V CDR1 and CDR2: SEHNR, FQNEAQ (reference sequence). DNA for the CDR3: TGTGCCAGCAGCTTACGGTGGGACACCGGGGAGCTGTTTTTT. Translating it yields CASSLRWDTGELFF.

The chain links TRBV5-1 to TRBJ1-2, with TRBD1 matching 8 bases. This CDR3 is built from 16 residues. CDR1 and CDR2 (germline): SGHRS, YFSETQ. J lost 6 bases, V lost 0 bases, and 10 bases had no gene match. The CDR3: CASSLDVWAGGHGYTF. The DNA of the CDR3 is TGCGCCAGCAGCTTGGATGTTTGGGCAGGGGGCCATGGCTACACCTTC.

V is TRBV5-1 and J is TRBJ2-1, with D tentatively TRBD2 (6 bases). Germline V gene data show CDR1 as SGHRS and CDR2 as YFSETQ. This CDR3 contains 14 residues. The V end was cut by 6 bases, the J end by 4 bases, with 14 bases between. This CDR3 is CASNSGTSYNEQFF. CDR3 bases: TGCGCCAGCAATAGCGGAACTTCGTACAATGAGCAGTTCTTC.

This sequence joins TRBV29-1 and TRBJ2-7, with no clear D. The V gene's germline CDR1 is SQVTM and CDR2 ANQGSEA. The CDR3 covers 13 residues. The V end was cut by 7 bases, the J end by 2 bases, with 15 bases between. CDR3 nucleotide sequence: TGCAGCGCCTTTATGGACGGCACCTACGAGCAGTACTTC. Translation gives CSAFMDGTYEQYF.

This chain connects TRBV7-2 to TRBJ2-7; 10 bases agree with TRBD2. J gave up 4 bases and V 0 bases, and 3 bases lay outside the gene matches. Germline V gene sequence: CDR1 SGHTA, CDR2 FQGNSA. The CDR3 is 15 residues long. CDR3 DNA: TGTGCCAGCAGCTTAGCACTAGCGGGGTCGTACGAGCAGTACTTC. This translates into CASSLALAGSYEQYF.

This clonotype was found a few times. The chain joins TRBV6-5 to TRBJ2-3, with TRBD2 identical over 7 bases. The CDR3 runs to 15 residues. Germline lookup yields CDR1 MNHEY and CDR2 SVGAGI. J was trimmed by 0 bases and V by 5 bases; bases with no gene match: 5. CDR3 DNA: TGTGCCAGCAGTAACCGGGACTATAGCACAGATACGCAGTATTTT. Its protein is CASSNRDYSTDTQYF.

This clonotype was observed a few times. This chain uses TRBV15 with TRBJ2-3, with D hard to call. Trimming stripped 9 bases from V and 2 bases from J, with 9 bases between. The CDR3 is 12 residues long. CDR1 and CDR2 from the germline V gene are LNHNV and YYDKDF (reference sequence). The CDR3 region is CATGENTDTQYF. In DNA form, the CDR3 reads TGTGCCACTGGAGAGAACACAGATACGCAGTATTTT. Combining the CDR3 with reference TRBV15 and TRBJ2-3 gives the whole variable domain DAMVIQNPRYQVTQFGKPVTLSCSQTLNHNVMYWYQQKSSQAPKLLFHYYDKDFNNEADTPDNFQSRRPNTSFCFLDIRSPGLGDTAMYLCATGENTDTQYFGPGTRLTVL.

This chain connects TRBV29-1 to TRBJ2-7; D might be TRBD1 or TRBD2, each matching 5 bases. The germline V and J ends were trimmed by 6 bases and 4 bases, with 16 bases remaining between them. The CDR3 loop spans 13 amino acids. The germline CDR1 and CDR2 sequences are SQVTM and ANQGSEA. The chain's CDR3 is CSVTGRFEYEQYF. DNA of the CDR3: TGCAGCGTCACGGGACGGTTTGAATACGAGCAGTACTTC.

The chain joins TRBV24-1 to TRBJ2-7; 7 bases fit TRBD1. The J call is in doubt because the DNA end fits TRBJ2-5 better. There are 15 residues in the CDR3. Germline loops: CDR1 KGHDR, CDR2 SFDVKD. The CDR3 nucleotides read TGTGCCACCAGTGATCCCCGACAGGGAGTAGAGACCCAGTACTTC. Its protein product is CATSDPRQGVETQYF.

This clonotype was observed at least ten times. This sequence joins TRBV25-1 and TRBJ2-1, with 10 bases fitting TRBD2. This CDR3 has 16 amino acids. Germline V lookup: CDR1 MGHDK, CDR2 SYGVNS. J was trimmed by 4 bases and V by 6 bases; bases with no gene match: 9. The CDR3 reads CASRTSRTSGYNEQFF. In nucleotides, the CDR3 is TGTGCCAGCAGAACCTCCAGGACTAGCGGTTACAATGAGCAGTTCTTC.

The rearrangement links TRBV6-2 or TRBV6-3 to TRBJ2-4; D is perhaps TRBD2 (6 bases). Trimming left V 6 bases short and J 13 bases short, with 28 bases between. CDR3 size: 16 residues. CDR1 is MNHEY, CDR2 SVGEGT, per germline. For the CDR3, the DNA is TGTGCCAGCAGCTTTCTAGCGACCAGCTCCTACAATGAGCAGTACTTC. Residues: CASSFLATSSYNEQYF.

This rearrangement joins TRBV18 to TRBJ2-7, with TRBD2 as a possible D gene (5 bases). The DNA matches TRBJ2-5 better at its end, which makes the J call doubtful. The CDR3 is 13 residues long. The germline gives CDR1 KGHSH, CDR2 LQKENI. The CDR3 DNA sequence: TGTGCCAGCTCACCATTTACGGGGGAGACCCAGTACTTC. Translating gives CASSPFTGETQYF.

The rearrangement uses TRBV20-1 and TRBJ2-1; TRBD1 or TRBD2 may be the D gene (6 bases each). The V gene lost 6 bases and the J gene lost 7 bases, with 16 bases spanning the gap. Looked up from germline, CDR1 is DFQATT and CDR2 is SNEGSKA (reference sequence). CDR3 length: 13 residues. CDR3 region: CSATQGLNNEQFF. CDR3 nucleotide sequence: TGCAGTGCAACACAGGGACTGAATAATGAGCAGTTCTTC.

J is TRBJ1-1 and V is TRBV2, with TRBD1 identical over 11 bases. Unmatched junction bases numbered 12, after V lost 6 bases and J lost 3 bases. Per germline, CDR1 SNHLY and CDR2 FYNNEI. The CDR3 length is 17 residues. The CDR3 bases are TGTGCCAGCAGCAGGACAGGGGGCTCCTTAGTGTACACTGAAGCTTTCTTT. Translating gives CASSRTGGSLVYTEAFF. Full variable domain (remainder filled in from reference TRBV2 and TRBJ1-1): EPEVTQTPSHQVTQMGQEVILRCVPISNHLYFYWYRQILGQKVEFLVSFYNNEISEKSEIFDDQFSVERPDGSNFTLKIRSTKLEDSAMYFCASSRTGGSLVYTEAFFGQGTRLTVV.

The chain is built from TRBV27 and TRBJ2-6; D is possibly TRBD2 (7 bases). The CDR3 has 17 amino acids. CDR1 and CDR2 (germline): MNHEY, SMNVEV (reference sequence). V lost 3 bases to trimming and J lost 1 base, with 13 bases between them. CDR3 nucleotide sequence: TGTGCCAGCAGTTTGGGGGGGGGCCAATCTGGGGCCAACGTCCTGACTTTC. It is translated as CASSLGGGQSGANVLTF.

There are a few counts of this clonotype. The V and J genes are TRBV6-4 and TRBJ2-3; perhaps TRBD2 as D (5 bases). This CDR3 comprises 12 residues. V shed 2 bases and J shed 9 bases, with 9 bases lying between them. From germline, CDR1 is MRHNA and CDR2 SNTAGT. The CDR3 DNA sequence: TGTGCCAGCAGTGACAACGGGAACACGCAGTATTTT. It encodes CASSDNGNTQYF.

V usage is TRBV6-2 or TRBV6-3 and J usage is TRBJ1-2, with a possible D match to TRBD1 (6 bases). Germline V CDR1 and CDR2: MNHEY, SVGEGT. V shed 8 bases and J shed 0 bases, with 19 bases lying between them. This CDR3 has 16 amino acids. The CDR3 DNA reads TGTGCCAGCGGAAACCATGCGGGACACCCTAACTATGGCTACACCTTC. Protein product: CASGNHAGHPNYGYTF.

This clonotype has more than one count but fewer than ten. Here the CDR3 reads CSAGGQPFYGYTF. Written as DNA, the CDR3 is TGCAGTGCTGGGGGGCAACCCTTCTATGGCTACACCTTC. The chain joins TRBV20-1 to TRBJ1-2, with D perhaps matching TRBD1 (6 bases). The ends were cut back, 5 bases at V and 4 bases at J, with 14 bases in the middle. This CDR3 contains 13 residues. From germline, CDR1 is DFQATT and CDR2 SNEGSKA (reference sequence).

The chain links TRBV6-5 to TRBJ2-1, with 11 positions matching TRBD1. V was pared by 7 bases and J by 6 bases, with 5 bases of the junction left unmatched. CDR3 length equals 14 residues. Germline loops: CDR1 MNHEY, CDR2 SVGAGI. This CDR3 reads CASTKDRGLNEQFF. The CDR3 DNA follows: TGTGCCAGCACCAAGGACAGGGGGCTCAATGAGCAGTTCTTC.

This clonotype turned up a few times. This chain joins TRBV20-1 and TRBJ2-4; TRBD1 aligns across 7 bases. The J call is uncertain, as TRBJ2-7 better fits the DNA end. This CDR3 has 13 amino acids. From germline, CDR1 is DFQATT and CDR2 SNEGSKA (reference sequence). The CDR3 nucleotides read TGCAGTGCTTTCCGGGACAGTACCTACGAGCAGTACTTC. It translates to CSAFRDSTYEQYF.